The 19 T cell receptor beta chains below were found in one sample sequenced in a study of T-cell reconstitution after alpha-beta-depleted transplantation in children. Library preparation (for TCRbeta) was performed with unique molecular identifiers. TCRdb reprocessed the PCR reads via MiXCR and lists one record per CDR3 protein. This table has about 260,000 distinct CDR3 sequences, roughly 10% appearing once. The sample consisted of peripheral blood, taken 180 days after TCRalphabeta/CD19-depleted stem cell transplant. The source of these receptors is a male patient aged 2-10 years who had a stem cell transplant for chronic granulomatous disease, so the T cells may come from the graft donor.

This clonotype occurred many times. V gene TRBV28 combines with J gene TRBJ2-3, with 8 bases fitting TRBD1. CDR3 length: 16 residues. The ends lost 2 bases at V and 5 bases at J; junction bases unmatched: 9. The germline V gene encodes CDR1 MDHEN and CDR2 SYDVKM. This CDR3 reads CASSLRQGASIDTQYF. The DNA of the CDR3 is TGTGCCAGCAGTTTACGTCAGGGGGCGTCCATAGATACGCAGTATTTT.

This chain connects TRBV5-8 to TRBJ2-1; D remains unclear. The V gene lost 6 bases and the J gene lost 3 bases, with 10 bases spanning the gap. Germline CDR1 reads SGHTS; CDR2 reads YDEGEE. There are 13 residues in the CDR3. CDR3 protein: CASNIRVYNEQFF. For the CDR3, the DNA is TGTGCCAGCAACATTCGGGTCTACAATGAGCAGTTCTTC.

This clonotype was seen many times. This chain links TRBV7-9 with TRBJ2-2; D gene uncertain. With 7 bases removed from V and 6 bases from J, the gap between germline ends came to 15 bases. Germline V CDR1 and CDR2: SEHNR, FQNEAQ (reference sequence). The CDR3 extends over 14 amino acids. In DNA form, the CDR3 reads TGTGCCAGCAACCCTTTCGGAGCCCCCGGGGAGCTGTTTTTT. Translating it yields CASNPFGAPGELFF.

This chain connects TRBV5-1 to TRBJ2-1; TRBD1 agrees at 7 bases. V trimming: 4 bases; J trimming: 0 bases; junction bases outside the gene matches: 10. Germline V gene sequence: CDR1 SGHRS, CDR2 YFSETQ. The CDR3 consists of 17 residues. The CDR3 DNA reads as TGCGCCAGCAGCCTAAGGACAGGCTCAATCTCCTACAATGAGCAGTTCTTC. Its protein product is CASSLRTGSISYNEQFF.

This clonotype was recorded many times. This chain joins TRBV12-3 or TRBV12-4 and TRBJ1-1, with 7 positions matching TRBD1. The CDR3 has 16 residues. The J segment lost 0 bases and the V segment lost 6 bases, leaving 10 bases of the junction unmatched. For the CDR3, the DNA is TGTGCCAGCAGGATATCAGACAGGGACTTGAACACTGAAGCTTTCTTT. This gives the protein CASRISDRDLNTEAFF.

This clonotype was seen many times. The rearrangement links TRBV11-3 to TRBJ2-7; D is ambiguous. The CDR3 is made up of 13 amino acids. Trimming took 1 base from V and 2 from J, leaving 6 bases between them. Germline V gene sequence: CDR1 SGHNT, CDR2 YENEEA. The CDR3 coding sequence is TGTGCCAGCAGCTTAGGGCATCCCTACGAGCAGTACTTC. Translated, it gives CASSLGHPYEQYF. Complete variable domain (other parts from reference TRBV11-3 and TRBJ2-7): EAGVVQSPRYKIIEKKQPVAFWCNPISGHNTLYWYLQNLGQGPELLIRYENEEAVDDSQLPKDRFSAERLKGVDSTLKIQPAELGDSAVYLCASSLGHPYEQYFGPGTRLTVT.

This clonotype was seen only a few times. The CDR3 DNA sequence: TGTGCCAGCAGTTTGCCACAGGGGGCTGATGGCTACACCTTC. Its protein is CASSLPQGADGYTF. The chain joins TRBV28 to TRBJ1-2; TRBD1 matches 9 bases. Germline V gives CDR1 MDHEN, CDR2 SYDVKM. This CDR3 contains 14 residues. After removal of 3 bases from V and 6 bases from J, the junction contained 5 bases not matched to a gene.

This clonotype was found many times. The chain combines TRBV12-3 or TRBV12-4 with TRBJ2-7, with 11 bases lining up with TRBD2. The CDR3 consists of 16 residues. V gave up 5 bases and J gave up 3 bases; unmatched junction bases: 9. The CDR3, as DNA: TGTGCCAGCAGTCCCCAACGACTAGCGGGGAGCTACGAGCAGTACTTC. Its protein product is CASSPQRLAGSYEQYF.

In its sample, this clonotype was seen many times. This chain connects TRBV5-1 to TRBJ2-5; a possible D gene is TRBD1 (5 bases). The CDR3 extends over 13 amino acids. With 4 bases removed from V and 3 bases from J, the gap between germline ends came to 10 bases. Germline loops: CDR1 SGHRS, CDR2 YFSETQ. The DNA for the CDR3 is TGCGCCAGCAGCGTCACAGGCGAAGAGACCCAGTACTTC. Protein product: CASSVTGEETQYF. Together with reference TRBV5-1 and TRBJ2-5, the CDR3 gives the full variable domain: KAGVTQTPRYLIKTRGQQVTLSCSPISGHRSVSWYQQTPGQGLQFLFEYFSETQRNKGNFPGRFSGRQFSNSRSEMNVSTLELGDSALYLCASSVTGEETQYFGPGTRLLVL.

This clonotype was observed many times. CDR3 sequence: CASSLREASYTF. Written as DNA, the CDR3 is TGTGCCAGCAGTTTAAGGGAGGCGAGCTACACCTTC. This chain joins TRBV12-3 or TRBV12-4 and TRBJ1-2; D call uncertain. The CDR3 is 12 amino acids. Trimming removed 2 bases from V and 9 bases from J, with 10 bases in between.

J is TRBJ1-1 and V is TRBV5-1; D unresolved. The CDR3 sequence is 15 residues long. The germline V gene has CDR1 SGHRS and CDR2 YFSETQ. The V gene lost 5 bases and the J gene lost 1 base, with 15 bases spanning the gap. In nucleotides, the CDR3 is TGCGCCAGCAGAAACCCGGGGAGGGCGAACACTGAAGCTTTCTTT. Its translation is CASRNPGRANTEAFF.

This clonotype was seen at least ten times. CDR3 amino acids: CASSGRTGRQTQYF. DNA for the CDR3: TGTGCCAGCAGCGGCCGGACAGGGAGACAGACCCAGTACTTC. The chain has TRBV5-4 and TRBJ2-5; TRBD1 agrees at 8 bases. With 4 bases clipped from V and 6 bases from J, the junction kept 8 bases outside the gene matches. Germline values: CDR1 SGHNT, CDR2 YYREEE (reference sequence). The CDR3 is 14 residues long. The full variable domain, in which reference TRBV5-4 and TRBJ2-5 provide the parts outside the CDR3, is ETGVTQSPTHLIKTRGQQVTLRCSSQSGHNTVSWYQQALGQGPQFIFQYYREEENGRGNFPPRFSGLQFPNYSSELNVNALELDDSALYLCASSGRTGRQTQYFGPGTRLLVL.

This clonotype was recorded at least ten times. The chain has TRBV18 and TRBJ1-4, with 10 bases matching TRBD1. V was clipped by 4 bases and J by 7 bases; unmatched bases: 6. The CDR3 sequence is 15 residues long. Germline CDR1 KGHSH, CDR2 LQKENI. CDR3 sequence: CASSRDRGSAEKLFF. CDR3 DNA sequence: TGTGCCAGCTCACGGGACAGGGGTTCTGCTGAAAAACTGTTTTTT.

As concerns this clonotype: A much more abundant neighbour one base away suggests this may be a read error. The chain uses TRBV12-3 or TRBV12-4 and TRBJ2-2, with D possibly being TRBD2 (6 bases). The CDR3 contains 15 residues. The CDR3 loop reads CASSFGAGYTGGLFF. The DNA for the CDR3 is TGTGCCAGCAGTTTCGGTGCCGGCTATACCGGGGGGCTGTTTTTT.

This clonotype was picked up many times. The CDR3 reads CASSFEQIPYEQYF. The CDR3 bases are TGTGCCAGCAGCTTCGAGCAGATCCCCTACGAGCAGTACTTC. The chain has TRBV7-9 and TRBJ2-7; unclear D gene. This CDR3 contains 14 residues. Germline CDR1 and CDR2: SEHNR and FQNEAQ (reference sequence). Trimming took off 3 bases at V and 2 bases at J, with 11 bases between the two ends.

The table lists this clonotype with many counts. The J gene is TRBJ1-1, the V gene TRBV29-1; no clear D gene. V was shortened by 8 bases and J by 1 base, with 8 bases between the two germline ends. Germline V lookup: CDR1 SQVTM, CDR2 ANQGSEA. The length of the CDR3 is 11 residues. CDR3 loop: CSSATNTEAFF. CDR3 nucleotide sequence: TGCAGCTCCGCGACGAACACTGAAGCTTTCTTT.

This clonotype was counted at least ten times. The CDR3 loop is CASSSSGKWNTEAFF. The CDR3 bases are TGTGCCAGCAGCTCCTCAGGGAAGTGGAACACTGAAGCTTTCTTT. The chain has TRBV5-5 and TRBJ1-1; tentatively, D is TRBD1 (5 bases). Germline V gene lookup returns CDR1 SGHKS and CDR2 YYEKEE (reference sequence). The V end was cut by 3 bases, the J end by 1 base, with 13 bases between. The CDR3 extends over 15 amino acids.

This clonotype was found many times. The chain joins TRBV29-1 to TRBJ2-7; D gene unclear. The germline CDR1 and CDR2 sequences are SQVTM and ANQGSEA. V dropped 4 bases and J dropped 3 bases, with 13 bases sitting between them. The CDR3 runs to 13 residues. The CDR3 region is CSVVMGLSYEQYF. The CDR3 nucleotides read TGCAGCGTTGTAATGGGTTTAAGCTACGAGCAGTACTTC.

This clonotype was observed many times. The chain recombines TRBV29-1 with TRBJ2-7; no clear D. The CDR3 runs to 12 residues. Trimming stripped 0 bases from V and 3 bases from J, with 6 bases between. Germline CDR1 reads SQVTM; CDR2 reads ANQGSEA. The CDR3 loop reads CSVEEASYEQYF. The DNA for the CDR3 is TGCAGCGTTGAAGAGGCAAGCTACGAGCAGTACTTC.